The next 9 T cell receptor beta chains were all read from a single sample in a study of cytomegalovirus exposure and HLA in healthy donors (dated by TCRdb to 2017 to 2019). The library was built by means of the immunoSEQ multiplex PCR assay. The immuneACCESS repertoire file appears here via TCRdb, limited to in-frame rearrangements. These files lack a portion of the clones; in checked studies, under half of the deficit traces to unresolved V genes, and the cause of the others is not known. A total of roughly 300,000 clones appear in this sample, about 90% of them only once. The ten largest clones take up approximately 1.1% of the sample. The sample comprised PBMCs. Every receptor here comes from a woman in her thirties in good health and CMV-seropositive.

V usage is TRBV7-6 and J usage is TRBJ2-7; tentative D call: TRBD2 (6 bases). Germline V gene lookup returns CDR1 SGHVS and CDR2 FNYEAQ. With 3 bases removed from V and 6 bases from J, the gap between germline ends came to 18 bases. The CDR3 has 15 residues. This CDR3 reads CASSFAELGGSEQYF. Here the CDR3 DNA reads TGTGCCAGCAGCTTCGCTGAATTGGGGGGTTCCGAGCAGTACTTC.

This chain joins TRBV18 and TRBJ2-2; D is ambiguous. V gave up 6 bases and J gave up 3 bases, with 11 bases separating them. The CDR3 extends over 14 amino acids. The germline V gene encodes CDR1 KGHSH and CDR2 LQKENI. The CDR3 loop reads CASSPVLDTGELFF. The CDR3 DNA is TGTGCCAGCTCGCCCGTTCTGGACACCGGGGAGCTGTTTTTT.

The chain couples TRBV5-4 to TRBJ2-5; 8 bases align to TRBD2. The CDR3 has 15 amino acids. The junction had 11 bases not matched to a gene; V was cut back by 5 bases and J by 5 bases. Per germline, CDR1 SGHNT and CDR2 YYREEE (reference sequence). CDR3 amino acids: CASRSMAGGGETQYF. In DNA form, the CDR3 reads TGTGCCAGCAGGTCCATGGCGGGAGGTGGGGAGACCCAGTACTTC.

This clone was found once. J is TRBJ2-5 and V is TRBV4-3; D may correspond to TRBD1 or TRBD2 (5 bases each). Germline loops: CDR1 LGHNA, CDR2 YSLEER. The CDR3 spans 15 residues. V gave up 0 bases and J gave up 6 bases, with 14 bases separating them. CDR3 DNA sequence: TGCGCCAGCAGCCAAGACGGGGCAAGGTTAAAGACCCAGTACTTC. Its translation: CASSQDGARLKTQYF.

CDR3 sequence reads: CASSPTGGQGMAQYF. The CDR3 DNA reads as TGTGCCAGCAGCCCAACCGGTGGGCAGGGTATGGCCCAGTACTTC. The gene calls are TRBV7-3 and TRBJ2-5; possible D gene TRBD1, 5 bases. V gave up 5 bases and J gave up 9 bases, with 22 bases separating them. The germline V gene has CDR1 SGHTA and CDR2 FQGTGA. The CDR3 has 15 amino acids.

The chain employs TRBV19 and TRBJ1-1; D might be TRBD1 (6 bases). The CDR3 is made up of 14 amino acids. Between the trimmed V and J ends, which lost 2 bases and 8 bases, there was a span of 15 bases. The germline V gene has CDR1 LNHDA and CDR2 SQIVND (reference sequence). The CDR3 DNA is TGTGCCAGTAGTATATTAGGGGGGTTATCGGAAGCTTTCTTT. It yields the protein CASSILGGLSEAFF.

This clone was seen a few times. The rearrangement links TRBV5-4 to TRBJ2-7; D may correspond to TRBD1 or TRBD2 (5 bases each). V was pared by 0 bases and J by 2 bases, with 15 bases between. Germline V lookup: CDR1 SGHNT, CDR2 YYREEE (reference sequence). CDR3 length equals 16 residues. CDR3 protein: CASSLVPGTGTYEQYF. Here the CDR3 DNA reads TGTGCCAGCAGCTTGGTTCCCGGGACGGGTACCTACGAGCAGTACTTC.

J is TRBJ2-2 and V is TRBV29-1, with D possibly being TRBD2 (5 bases). The V and J ends lost 5 bases and 3 bases respectively, with 16 bases between them. Per germline, CDR1 SQVTM and CDR2 ANQGSEA. The CDR3 sequence is 15 residues long. The CDR3 bases are TGCAGCGTTCGTCTGGGAGACTTAGACACCGGGGAGCTGTTTTTT. Translation gives CSVRLGDLDTGELFF.

The chain combines TRBV2 with TRBJ2-4; unclear D gene. This CDR3 comprises 15 residues. V gave up 10 bases and J gave up 1 base, with 17 bases separating them. Germline lookup yields CDR1 SNHLY and CDR2 FYNNEI. DNA of the CDR3: TGTGCCACCGCCGCATCGATAAGGGCCAAAAACATTCAGTACTTC. This codes for CATAASIRAKNIQYF.